Sequencing of this T cell receptor beta chain was carried out in a study of OX40 agonist ivuxolimab in advanced cancers. Across the study: Each patient was given ivuxolimab into a vein every 2 weeks, at 0.01 to 10 mg/kg.

With regard to this clone: Its matching antigen is unknown.

Germline V gene data show CDR1 as SGHAT and CDR2 as FQNNGV. The V gene end was trimmed by 6 bases and the J gene end by 8 bases; junction bases not matched to a gene: 5. There are 14 residues in the CDR3. Prior autoimmune disease or systemic immunosuppression barred patients. Sequencing used immunoSEQ multiplex PCR; TCRdb keeps in-frame clones, though not all of them. The sample has 100,000 to 150,000 clones, about 93% seen once. Study conclusions and caveats: Specificity for antigen went undetermined in the expanded peripheral T cells. At 0.1 to 3.0 mg/kg and by week 6, clonal expansion occurred in CD4+ and CD8+ blood T cells.

The chain uses TRBV11-2 and TRBJ1-6; 9 bases fit TRBD1. The clonotype comes from an adult with an advanced solid tumor such as melanoma, head and neck, liver or kidney cancer. The material was CD4+ or CD8+ T cells sorted from blood, obtained in a trial of the OX40 agonist ivuxolimab. The DNA for the CDR3 is TGTGCCAGCAGTTCGGGACAGGGACATTCACCCCTCCACTTT. Residues: CASSSGQGHSPLHF.